This record concerns one TCR beta chain sequence. The data stem from a study of PD-1 blockade in classical Hodgkin lymphoma. Each patient experienced a relapse that followed autologous stem cell transplantation, and brentuximab vedotin exposure varied. Generated by immunoSEQ multiplex PCR, the TCRdb table keeps only in-frame clones and is missing some. Altogether about 4,700 clones are present, around two thirds being singletons, with the ten largest covering 61%. CDR3 length: 15 amino acids. Per germline, CDR1 SGHTA and CDR2 FQGTGA. Trimming pared 5 bases from V and 9 bases from J, leaving 17 bases between.

The source was peripheral blood mononuclear cells (PBMCs), collected before the second cycle of nivolumab. The chain combines TRBV7-3 with TRBJ1-6, with D tentatively TRBD1 (5 bases). This TCR came from a human donor with classical Hodgkin lymphoma. CDR3 coding DNA: TGTGCCAGCAGCCTTCAGGGTTCGGGTTCTTCACCCCTCCACTTT. This translates into CASSLQGSGSSPLHF.